Presented here are 14 T cell receptor beta chains from one specimen sequenced in a study of cytomegalovirus exposure and HLA in healthy donors. Both 60 Vbeta primers and 13 Jbeta primers went into the PCR. Profiled with immunoSEQ multiplex PCR; TCRdb holds only in-frame clones, not every one. The sample contains approximately 76,000 clones, 73% of which appear only once. The specimen was PBMCs. Receptors were obtained from a woman aged 40 to 55 in good health and CMV-seropositive.

The gene calls are TRBV6-4 and TRBJ1-1; D may be TRBD1 (6 bases). The CDR3 length is 13 residues. V lost 6 bases and J lost 1, with 9 bases in between. Germline V lookup: CDR1 MRHNA, CDR2 SNTAGT. The CDR3 region has the DNA TGTGCCAGCAGGCTACAGGGGAACACTGAAGCTTTCTTT. This translates into CASRLQGNTEAFF.

CDR3 protein: CASSLEGAISTEAFF. CDR3 DNA sequence: TGTGCCAGCAGCTTAGAAGGGGCGATATCCACTGAAGCTTTCTTT. This chain uses TRBV7-2 with TRBJ1-1, with D possibly matching TRBD1 (5 bases). CDR1 is SGHTA, CDR2 FQGNSA, per germline. There are 15 residues in the CDR3. Trimming removed 1 base at V and 4 bases at J, with 13 bases between.

The chain uses TRBV20-1 and TRBJ2-1, with D unresolved. The CDR3 totals 11 residues. V was shortened by 3 bases and J by 5 bases, with 5 bases between the two germline ends. Germline lookup yields CDR1 DFQATT and CDR2 SNEGSKA (reference sequence). CDR3 loop: CSASIHNEQFF. Written as DNA, the CDR3 is TGCAGTGCTAGTATCCACAATGAGCAGTTCTTC.

In its sample, this clone was seen a few times. This chain joins TRBV4-1 and TRBJ1-5, with D possibly matching TRBD1 (6 bases). CDR3 length: 17 residues. CDR1 and CDR2 from the germline V gene are MGHRA and YSYEKL. V lost 0 bases and J 3 bases, leaving 15 bases between the germline ends. The CDR3 loop is CASSQEKVRGPNQPQHF. The CDR3 DNA sequence: TGCGCCAGCAGCCAAGAAAAAGTCAGGGGCCCCAATCAGCCCCAGCATTTT.

This chain uses TRBV2 with TRBJ1-2, with 9 bases lining up with TRBD1. After removal of 3 bases from V and 5 bases from J, the junction contained 7 bases not matched to a gene. The length of the CDR3 is 15 residues. Looked up from germline, CDR1 is SNHLY and CDR2 is FYNNEI. The CDR3 region has the DNA TGTGCCAGCAGTGACGAGGGACAGGGATTTTATGGCTACACCTTC. Translating gives CASSDEGQGFYGYTF. The whole variable domain, remainder taken from reference TRBV2 and TRBJ1-2, is EPEVTQTPSHQVTQMGQEVILRCVPISNHLYFYWYRQILGQKVEFLVSFYNNEISEKSEIFDDQFSVERPDGSNFTLKIRSTKLEDSAMYFCASSDEGQGFYGYTFGSGTRLTVV.

The chain has TRBV10-1 and TRBJ1-1; possibly TRBD1 for D (6 bases). Per germline, CDR1 WNHNN and CDR2 SYGVQD (reference sequence). The V gene lost 3 bases and the J gene lost 11 bases, with 13 bases spanning the gap. This CDR3 contains 12 residues. The CDR3 is CASSDRGRAAFF. CDR3 nucleotide sequence: TGCGCCAGCAGTGACAGGGGAAGAGCGGCTTTCTTT.

This chain's CDR3 is CASSSRLAGEITDTQYF. The CDR3 nucleotides are TGTGCCAGCAGCTCTAGACTAGCGGGGGAAATCACAGATACGCAGTATTTT. This chain links TRBV7-2 with TRBJ2-3; 12 bases are a match to TRBD2. Trimming took 4 bases from V and 2 from J; bases not matched to a gene: 7. This CDR3 is built from 17 residues. Germline CDR1 and CDR2: SGHTA and FQGNSA.

This clone was counted a single time. This CDR3 is CASSQDPTGGSPLHF. The CDR3 DNA reads TGCGCCAGCAGCCAAGATCCGACAGGGGGTTCACCCCTCCACTTT. This chain links TRBV4-3 with TRBJ1-6; 9 nucleotides match TRBD1. J gave up 9 bases and V 0 bases, and 3 bases lay outside the gene matches. CDR1 and CDR2 from the germline V gene are LGHNA and YSLEER. The CDR3 has 15 residues.

V gene TRBV2 combines with J gene TRBJ1-3; no clear D gene. This CDR3 has 14 residues. Germline V gives CDR1 SNHLY, CDR2 FYNNEI. The V end was cut by 3 bases, the J end by 0 bases, with 6 bases between. The DNA for the CDR3 is TGTGCCAGCAGTGATTTTAGCTCTGGAAACACCATATATTTT. Protein: CASSDFSSGNTIYF.

V gene TRBV5-4 combines with J gene TRBJ2-2; D possibly corresponds to TRBD2 (5 bases). V lost 4 bases, J lost 4 bases, and 11 bases lay in between. The CDR3 contains 14 residues. Germline CDR1 reads SGHNT; CDR2 reads YYREEE (reference sequence). The CDR3 DNA reads as TGTGCCAGCAGCCCGGGAAGGAGCACCGGGGAGCTGTTTTTT. It translates to CASSPGRSTGELFF.

The chain joins TRBV6-6 to TRBJ1-1; 11 bases are shared with TRBD1. The CDR3 is 15 amino acids. The junction had 8 bases not matched to a gene; V was cut back by 5 bases and J by 6 bases. Germline V gene lookup returns CDR1 MNHNY and CDR2 SVGAGI (reference sequence). The CDR3 reads CASSQDRGLYPEAFF. The CDR3 coding sequence is TGTGCCAGCAGTCAGGACAGGGGGCTGTATCCTGAAGCTTTCTTT.

This clone was observed a few times. The CDR3 carries no conserved terminal phenylalanine or tryptophan, so it likely arises from a read error. Because the CDR3's place on the DNA is in doubt, the DNA is left out and the CDR3 is given as listed by TCRdb. The CDR3 region is CVSCLFGTGGNTEALV. The rearrangement joins TRBV5-6 to TRBJ1-1; TRBD1, the table's D call, lacks a check against the DNA. With termini counted, the CDR3 has 16 amino acids. From germline, CDR1 is SGHDT and CDR2 YYEEEE.

The chain uses TRBV7-2 and TRBJ1-5, with a tentative D call TRBD1 (6 bases). The germline V and J ends were trimmed by 1 base and 2 bases, with 6 bases remaining between them. The CDR3 is 14 residues long. The germline gives CDR1 SGHTA, CDR2 FQGNSA. The DNA for the CDR3 is TGTGCCAGCAGCTTAGACAGGGGCAATCAGCCCCAGCATTTT. It translates to CASSLDRGNQPQHF.

The chain couples TRBV5-4 to TRBJ2-7; TRBD1 matches 9 bases. The CDR3 loop spans 14 amino acids. J lost 5 bases, V lost 0 bases, and 3 bases had no gene match. Germline V gives CDR1 SGHNT, CDR2 YYREEE (reference sequence). Here the CDR3 reads CASSLAQGAHEQYF. The CDR3 DNA reads TGTGCCAGCAGCTTGGCACAGGGGGCTCACGAGCAGTACTTC.